This is a list of T cell receptor beta chains from one sample in a study of T cells in narcolepsy. For these TCRs, the target antigens are not known. Profiled with immunoSEQ multiplex PCR; TCRdb holds only in-frame clones, not every one. The sample contains some 2,500 clones, approximately 25% of which appear only once. Sequenced: cultured CD4+ T cells from cerebrospinal fluid. The source is a human donor with narcolepsy. CDR3s include the opening cysteine and the closing phenylalanine or tryptophan. The D gene is left open where the match is weak. Clone size appears in some rows only: once, few, many, or a class for an expanded clone.

>14|.|TRBV5-1|medium-sized|TRBJ1-2
CASSLDSGNYGYTF
TGCGCCAGCAGCTTGGATTCGGGGAACTATGGCTACACCTTC
>15|.|TRBV7-3|few|TRBJ2-2
CASSPTGTNTGELFF
TGTGCCAGCAGCCCGACAGGCACGAACACCGGGGAGCTGTTTTTT
>15|TRBD1|TRBV30|.|TRBJ1-1
CAWWGGRQGFTEAFF
TGTGCCTGGTGGGGGGGGCGACAGGGGTTCACTGAAGCTTTCTTT
>14|.|TRBV7-2|few|TRBJ1-1
CASSFSGGNTEAFF
TGTGCCAGCAGCTTTTCCGGTGGCAACACTGAAGCTTTCTTT
>14|TRBD1|TRBV7-3|few|TRBJ2-7
CASSPSGQVYEQYF
TGTGCCAGCAGCCCATCGGGACAGGTCTACGAGCAGTACTTC
>13|TRBD1|TRBV6-5|.|TRBJ1-5
CAGDRGRDQPQHF
TGTGCCGGTGACAGGGGCCGGGATCAGCCCCAGCATTTT
>17|.|TRBV5-1|.|TRBJ1-2
CASSLGTLGSGAYGYTF
TGCGCCAGCAGCTTGGGAACCCTGGGGAGTGGGGCCTATGGCTACACCTTC
>15|.|TRBV6-1|.|TRBJ1-6
CASHTESSYNSPLHF
TGTGCCAGCCACACAGAGAGCTCCTATAATTCACCCCTCCACTTT
>17|TRBD2|TRBV11-3|.|TRBJ2-5
CASSPRGSGVIQETQYF
TGTGCCAGCAGCCCTAGGGGTAGCGGGGTGATCCAAGAGACCCAGTACTTC
>15|TRBD1|TRBV5-6|few|TRBJ1-4
CASSLPDRGREKLFF
TGTGCCAGCAGCTTGCCGGACAGGGGCAGGGAAAAACTGTTTTTT
>14|.|TRBV11-2|few|TRBJ2-1
CASSFITRGGEQFF
TGTGCCAGCAGCTTCATAACGCGAGGAGGTGAGCAGTTCTTC
>15|.|TRBV14|.|TRBJ1-6
CASSQDRGIRSPLHF
TGTGCCAGCAGCCAAGACAGGGGTATTAGGTCACCCCTCCACTTT
>14|.|TRBV6-6|medium-sized|TRBJ1-1
CASSYSTGGTEAFF
TGTGCCAGCAGTTATTCGACAGGCGGAACTGAAGCTTTCTTT
>14|TRBD1|TRBV6-1|.|TRBJ1-3
CASSDRGTGNTIYF
TGTGCCAGCAGTGACAGGGGGACTGGAAACACCATATATTTT
>13|.|TRBV27|.|TRBJ1-5
CASSLAGNQPQHF
TGTGCCAGCAGTTTAGCGGGGAATCAGCCCCAGCATTTT
>18|.|TRBV19|few|TRBJ1-5
CASTPGAVGASHNQPQHF
TGTGCCAGTACCCCAGGTGCCGTCGGGGCCTCACACAATCAGCCCCAGCATTTT
>11|.|TRBV6-5|.|TRBJ1-2
CASRSGQRQTF
TGTGCCAGCAGATCAGGACAGCGTCAGACCTTC
>17|TRBD1|TRBV5-1|.|TRBJ1-1
CASSLREFRDRGTEAFF
TGCGCCAGCAGCTTACGCGAGTTCCGGGACAGGGGGACTGAAGCTTTCTTT
>14|TRBD1|TRBV7-3|.|TRBJ1-2
CASSLAGTGSAYTF
TGTGCCAGCAGCTTAGCTGGGACAGGGAGTGCCTACACCTTC
>14|.|TRBV4-1|few|TRBJ1-1
CASSPVYGDTEAFF
TGCGCCAGCAGCCCCGTTTACGGTGACACTGAAGCTTTCTTT
>13|TRBD1|TRBV14|.|TRBJ1-1
CASSTTGGSEAFF
TGTGCCAGCAGCACTACAGGGGGATCTGAAGCTTTCTTT
>14|TRBD1|TRBV7-2|.|TRBJ1-2
CASSPQGQGQGYTF
TGTGCCAGCAGCCCCCAGGGACAGGGCCAGGGCTACACCTTC
>14|.|TRBV5-1|large|TRBJ1-4
CASSSAGAGQKLFF
TGCGCCAGCAGCTCCGCGGGGGCCGGTCAAAAACTGTTTTTT
>14|.|TRBV11-2|.|TRBJ2-7
CASSLERGLYEQYF
TGTGCCAGCAGCTTAGAGCGGGGGCTCTACGAGCAGTACTTC
>13|.|TRBV7-6|few|TRBJ1-1
CASSLSKDTEAFF
TGTGCCAGCAGCTTATCAAAAGACACTGAAGCTTTCTTT
>12|.|TRBV5-8|.|TRBJ1-2
CASSTGFYGYTF
TGTGCCAGCAGCACAGGGTTCTATGGCTACACCTTC
>14|.|TRBV5-1|.|TRBJ1-2
CASSGDAGPGGYTF
TGCGCCAGCAGCGGGGACGCAGGGCCCGGGGGCTACACCTTC
>15|.|TRBV11-3|large|TRBJ1-2
CASSKGTGISYGYTF
TGTGCCAGCAGCAAGGGGACGGGAATTTCTTATGGCTACACCTTC
>16|.|TRBV4-1|few|TRBJ1-3
CASSQGLQSSGNTIYF
TGCGCCAGCAGCCAAGGGTTACAGAGCTCTGGAAACACCATATATTTT